The clone carrying this T cell receptor (beta chain) was recorded at least ten times. The antigen is not known. TCRdb reprocessed the 5' RACE reads with MiXCR, giving one entry per CDR3 protein. The sample gives hundreds of thousands of distinct CDR3 sequences, roughly 10% of which show up once; roughly 0.51% is in the top ten. This sample was taken from a study of CD8 T cells in ankylosing spondylitis. Regarding the study as a whole: Several highly homologous variants formed a TCR beta motif that appeared characteristic of ankylosing spondylitis blood.

This CDR3 contains 13 residues. Germline V lookup: CDR1 SGHRS, CDR2 YFSETQ. Trimming took 4 bases from V and 4 from J, leaving 11 bases between them. The V gene is TRBV5-1, the J gene TRBJ1-1, with D uncertain. The clonotype was recovered from a male donor with ankylosing spondylitis. Sequencing used blood, either unsorted or a sorted T cell fraction (not recorded which). The CDR3 sequence is CASSGPGVTEAFF. The CDR3 DNA follows: TGCGCCAGCAGCGGACCGGGAGTCACTGAAGCTTTCTTT.